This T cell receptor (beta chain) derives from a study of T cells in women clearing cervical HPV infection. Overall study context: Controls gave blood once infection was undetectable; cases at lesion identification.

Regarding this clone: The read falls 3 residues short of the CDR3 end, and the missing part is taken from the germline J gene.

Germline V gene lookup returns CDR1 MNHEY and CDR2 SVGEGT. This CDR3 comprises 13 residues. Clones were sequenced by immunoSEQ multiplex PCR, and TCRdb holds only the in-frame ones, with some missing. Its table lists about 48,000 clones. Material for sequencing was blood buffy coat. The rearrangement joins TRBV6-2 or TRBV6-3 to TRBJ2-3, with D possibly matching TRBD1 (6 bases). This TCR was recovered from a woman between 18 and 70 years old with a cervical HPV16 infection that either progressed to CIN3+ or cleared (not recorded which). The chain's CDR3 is CASRSQGIIAQYF. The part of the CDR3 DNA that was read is TGTGCCAGCAGAAGTCAGGGGATAATCGCG.